The 16 T cell receptor beta chains listed next were all sequenced from one sample in a study of CD8 T cells in Susac syndrome. Random hexamers served to reverse transcribe about 0.45 to 1 ug RNA. TCRdb independently ran MiXCR on the immunoSEQ multiplex PCR reads; one entry per CDR3 protein. The table lists about 130,000 distinct CDR3 sequences, approximately 95% of them singletons. Sequenced: CD8+ T cells from PBMCs. These TCRs come from a human donor with multiple sclerosis.

About this clonotype itself: The junction does not match germline at one end; this may be a read error. The chain employs TRBV7-9 and TRBJ2-5; D remains ambiguous. Germline V gene lookup returns CDR1 SEHNR and CDR2 FQNEAQ (reference sequence). The CDR3 length is 11 residues. The CDR3 coding sequence is TGTGCCAGCAGCTTAGAAGCCGCCCGCGACTTC. This sequence encodes CASSLEAARDF.

J is TRBJ2-7 and V is TRBV28; TRBD1 matches at 11 bases. Per the germline V gene, CDR1 is MDHEN and CDR2 is SYDVKM. Trimming cost V 5 bases and J 3 bases; bases outside gene matches: 6. CDR3 size: 15 residues. In nucleotides, the CDR3 is TGTGCCAGCAGTCCTACCGGGACAGGGGGCTACGAGCAGTACTTC. It translates to CASSPTGTGGYEQYF.

This chain links TRBV4-1 with TRBJ1-2; a weak D match, TRBD1 (6 bases). Germline V CDR1 and CDR2: MGHRA, YSYEKL. Trimming removed 4 bases from V and 5 bases from J, with 17 bases in between. The CDR3 sequence is 15 residues long. The CDR3 loop is CASSRDTGTGYGYTF. As DNA, the CDR3 is TGCGCCAGCAGCCGGGACACCGGGACCGGATATGGCTACACCTTC.

This chain joins TRBV7-3 and TRBJ2-1; D unclear. Germline CDR1 reads SGHTA; CDR2 reads FQGTGA. The CDR3 has 13 amino acids. V gave up 2 bases and J gave up 5 bases, with 7 bases separating them. CDR3 loop: CASSLWAHNEQFF. The CDR3 DNA reads as TGTGCCAGCAGCTTATGGGCACACAATGAGCAGTTCTTC.

This clonotype was detected only once. CDR3 bases: TGTGCCAGCAGCCCGGAGGCCCGAGGAAACACCATATATTTT. Its translation: CASSPEARGNTIYF. This rearrangement joins TRBV14 to TRBJ1-3; D unresolved. This CDR3 contains 14 residues. The ends were cut back, 4 bases at V and 4 bases at J, with 11 bases in the middle. Germline CDR1 reads SGHDN; CDR2 reads FVKESK.

The V and J genes are TRBV27 and TRBJ2-3; D not certain. From germline, CDR1 is MNHEY and CDR2 SMNVEV (reference sequence). Trimming shortened V by 5 bases and J by 6 bases, and 12 bases separated the two germline ends. The CDR3 consists of 13 residues. CDR3 DNA sequence: TGTGCCAGCAGTCCGGCCGACTGGGATACGCAGTATTTT. Its protein product is CASSPADWDTQYF.

The V gene is TRBV29-1, the J gene TRBJ2-6; perhaps D is TRBD1 or TRBD2 (5 bases each). CDR3 length equals 16 residues. Trimming stripped 0 bases from V and 4 bases from J, with 13 bases between. Germline V gene lookup returns CDR1 SQVTM and CDR2 ANQGSEA. The CDR3 DNA is TGCAGCGTTGAAGACCCAGGGAGAAGGGGGGCCAACGTCCTGACTTTC. Amino acids: CSVEDPGRRGANVLTF.

The table lists this clonotype with a count of one. The CDR3, as DNA: TGTGCCAGCAGCCCCCCTGCCGGGACAGGGAAGGAAAAACTGTTTTTT. Protein sequence: CASSPPAGTGKEKLFF. V gene TRBV9 combines with J gene TRBJ1-4; 9 bases line up with TRBD1. CDR3 length: 16 amino acids. Trimming at V came to 4 bases and at J to 8 bases, leaving 12 bases not matched to a gene. CDR1 and CDR2 (germline): SGDLS, YYNGEE.

This rearrangement joins TRBV12-5 to TRBJ2-7; no reliable D call. V lost 9 bases and J lost 5, with 17 bases in between. The CDR3 totals 13 residues. Germline loops: CDR1 LGHNT, CDR2 FRNRAP. The CDR3 loop reads CASCDTNLNEQYF. In nucleotides, the CDR3 is TGTGCTAGCTGTGACACCAATCTTAACGAGCAGTACTTC.

The V and J genes are TRBV7-9 and TRBJ1-1; no reliable D call. The V gene's germline CDR1 is SEHNR and CDR2 FQNEAQ (reference sequence). The CDR3 length is 11 residues. V was clipped by 6 bases and J by 3 bases, with 5 bases between them. CDR3 DNA: TGTGCCAGCAGGATGGACACTGAAGCTTTCTTT. It specifies CASRMDTEAFF.

The chain is built from TRBV9 and TRBJ2-2; no firm D call. V shed 1 base and J shed 0 bases, with 13 bases lying between them. The V gene's germline CDR1 is SGDLS and CDR2 YYNGEE. The CDR3 sequence is 17 residues long. CDR3 protein: CASSVSRSLANTGELFF. The CDR3 bases are TGTGCCAGCAGCGTAAGTAGGAGCTTAGCGAACACCGGGGAGCTGTTTTTT.

The chain combines TRBV3-1 with TRBJ2-1; D not resolved. This CDR3 has 14 residues. Looked up from germline, CDR1 is LGHDT and CDR2 is YNNKEL (reference sequence). V was trimmed by 0 bases and J by 4 bases, leaving 7 bases between them. The CDR3 DNA is TGTGCCAGCAGCCAAGACAACGGATACAATGAGCAGTTCTTC. Translated: CASSQDNGYNEQFF.

This clonotype was observed a single time. The chain combines TRBV10-3 with TRBJ1-6; D call uncertain. The CDR3 sequence is 10 residues long. V was trimmed by 7 bases and J by 11 bases, leaving 6 bases between them. Germline CDR1 reads ENHRY; CDR2 reads SYGVKD. For the CDR3, the DNA is TGTGCCATCATCGCGGCACCCCTCCACTTT. This translates into CAIIAAPLHF.

The chain has TRBV9 and TRBJ2-2; no clear D gene. CDR1 and CDR2 (germline): SGDLS, YYNGEE. V lost 1 base, J lost 6 bases, and 13 bases lay in between. The length of the CDR3 is 15 residues. CDR3 DNA sequence: TGTGCCAGCAGCGTATGGGAAGTCGGAGCCGGGGAGCTGTTTTTT. Protein product: CASSVWEVGAGELFF.

The gene calls are TRBV13 and TRBJ1-1; 7 bases agree with TRBD1. The length of the CDR3 is 14 residues. Germline lookup yields CDR1 PRHDT and CDR2 FYEKMQ (reference sequence). V dropped 5 bases and J dropped 4; count of bases not matched to a gene: 7. CDR3 residues: CASSPQTGSTEAFF. CDR3 in DNA: TGTGCCAGCAGCCCCCAGACAGGGAGCACTGAAGCTTTCTTT.

V and J are TRBV20-1 and TRBJ2-7; no reliable D call. The CDR3 covers 13 residues. Germline loops: CDR1 DFQATT, CDR2 SNEGSKA (reference sequence). V lost 6 bases, J lost 3 bases, and 15 bases lay in between. The CDR3 DNA sequence: TGCAGTGCCACCGGTGGTACTGACTACGAGCAGTACTTC. Amino acid sequence: CSATGGTDYEQYF.